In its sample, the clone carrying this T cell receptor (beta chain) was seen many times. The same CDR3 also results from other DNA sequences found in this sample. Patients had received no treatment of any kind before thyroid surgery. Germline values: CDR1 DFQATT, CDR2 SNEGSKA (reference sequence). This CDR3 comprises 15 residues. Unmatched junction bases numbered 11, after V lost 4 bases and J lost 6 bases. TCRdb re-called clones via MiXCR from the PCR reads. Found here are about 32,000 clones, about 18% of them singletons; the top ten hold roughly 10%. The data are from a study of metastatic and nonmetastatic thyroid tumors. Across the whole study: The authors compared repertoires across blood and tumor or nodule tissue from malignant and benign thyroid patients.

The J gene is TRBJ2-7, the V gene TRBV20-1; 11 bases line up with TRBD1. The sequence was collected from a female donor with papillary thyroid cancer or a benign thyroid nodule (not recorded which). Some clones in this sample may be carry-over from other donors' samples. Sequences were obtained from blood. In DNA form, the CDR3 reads TGCAGTGCTATACCCCCAGGACAGGGGGCGTTCGAGCAGTACTTC. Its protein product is CSAIPPGQGAFEQYF.